This TCR beta chain appears in the sequencing data of a study of blood T cell repertoires in COVID-19 (dated by TCRdb to the early 2020s). Background for the entire study: Samples covering the acute and convalescent phases of COVID-19 were provided by collaborators in the United States, Italy and Spain. The material from the prospective study consisted of cDNA or gDNA derived from T cells, B-cell-depleted T cells, or PBMCs. Deeply sampled blood TCRbeta repertoires from subjects exposed to, actively infected with, or recovered from COVID-19 were included in the dataset. A freely available public database, intended as a resource for researchers studying the immune response to SARS-CoV-2, is where the repertoires were released. Samples came from the ongoing ImmuneRACE study (first 160 participants) plus 1,254 subjects from 6 global collaborators. Sample metadata almost always included a de-identified subject ID, COVID-19 status, age in years and sex. Where HLA class I and class II types were available, the types were taken from metadata supplied by the sample provider, not from assay-based typing. Study-wide conclusions, independent of this receptor: How much clinical and demographic metadata was included differed by source and by participant, and the metadata was provided uncurated.

TCRbeta CDR3 regions were amplified from genomic DNA by means of the immunoSEQ Assay, a bias-controlled multiplex PCR. As for the authors' bioinformatics: The number of nucleated cells in each sample was estimated by amplification of reference gene primers within the assay. To quantify the absolute abundance of each unique TCRbeta CDR3 rearrangement, sequence reads were collapsed and filtered. For each sample, productive Simpson clonality was calculated as the square root of Simpson's diversity index over productive rearrangements. TCRdb obtained this table from immuneACCESS and retained in-frame rearrangements with V and J assigned. These tables miss some clones; where compared with another copy, unresolved V genes account for less than half of the shortfall, and the remainder is unexplained. V and J calls and clone size are those listed in that table; D and trimming were worked out from the DNA. The sample table holds 90,000 to 130,000 clones, of which 75% to 85% were seen once. The ten biggest clones cover 16% of the sample.

With regard to this clone: The specificity of this receptor is unknown. It has no much larger one-base neighbor in the sample; base qualities were not kept.

The germline V gene specifies SGHTA as CDR1 and FQGNSA as CDR2. Trimming takes 7 bases off V and 9 bases off J; junction bases not matched to a gene: 6. The cysteine opens and the phenylalanine closes a CDR3 of 14 amino acids. The entry retains the CDR3 DNA only, 42 bases that are in frame from base 1. Each collaborating institution followed its own protocols to collect whole blood in K2EDTA tubes. For TCRbeta analysis, collaborator samples were shipped as frozen whole blood, as isolated PBMCs, or as DNA extracted from either sample type. The clonotype comes from a woman aged 60-70 years with acute or convalescent COVID-19. Specimen: peripheral blood. This chain joins TRBV7-2 to TRBJ2-1, with 13 middle bases fitting TRBD2. The DNA sequence follows: TGTGCCAGCATACTAGCGGGGGGGCCTTTTGAGCAGTTCTTC. The resulting protein is CASILAGGPFEQFF.